The source of this T cell receptor beta chain is a study of blood T cell repertoires in COVID-19. This clone was picked up a small number of times. Other DNA sequences in this sample translate to the same CDR3. Profiling relied on immunoSEQ multiplex PCR, and the TCRdb table lists in-frame clones only, not all of them. Among 370,000 or so clones listed, over 75% were seen once. The CDR3 has 14 amino acids. Per germline, CDR1 LGHDT and CDR2 YNNKEL (reference sequence). The V end was cut by 1 base, the J end by 3 bases, with 7 bases between. The sample taken for sequencing was PBMCs or T cells enriched from blood (not recorded which). The chain is built from TRBV3-1 (or the pseudogene TRBV3-2) and TRBJ1-3; no reliable D call. The sequence was collected from a man aged 25 to 40 who had recovered from COVID-19. The CDR3 region is CASSQAAGGNTIYF. The CDR3 DNA reads TGTGCCAGCAGCCAAGCTGCCGGTGGAAACACCATATATTTT.